This T cell receptor beta chain was sequenced for a study of cytomegalovirus exposure and HLA in healthy donors. This clone was seen a single time. The CDR3 is 13 amino acids. With 1 base removed from V and 5 bases from J, the gap between germline ends came to 6 bases. Germline V gene lookup returns CDR1 LNHNV and CDR2 YYDKDF (reference sequence). PCR primers comprised 60 Vbeta and 13 Jbeta primers. Assay used: immunoSEQ multiplex PCR; TCRdb lists only in-frame clones, some missing. The sample gives around 150,000 clones, less than 90% of which show up once; over 1.5% is in the top ten. This rearrangement joins TRBV15 to TRBJ2-1, with D perhaps TRBD2 (6 bases). The sample was PBMCs. The sequence derives from a man aged 35-49 years in good health and CMV-seronegative. The CDR3 region is CATSRGGDNEQFF. Here the CDR3 DNA reads TGTGCCACCAGCAGAGGGGGGGACAATGAGCAGTTCTTC.